This T cell receptor beta chain was documented in a study of shared clonotypes between healthy human individuals. General study results and limits: The study's rarefaction showed incomplete sorted-subset sequencing despite large depth.

Notes on this clone: Its antigen is still unknown.

For each subset, genomic DNA was distributed in equal portions over several immunoSEQ plates. A 200 ng quantity of DNA, 29,000 or so T cell genomes, went into the sorted-subset replicate PCRs. Here immunoSEQ multiplex PCR was the method, and the copy in TCRdb shows in-frame clones only, minus some. The sample records a few million clones, roughly 95% being singletons. Trimming took off 4 bases at V and 0 bases at J, with 13 bases between the two ends. Germline V gene sequence: CDR1 SGHTS, CDR2 YDEGEE. The CDR3 contains 16 residues. The receptor was isolated from a man aged 18 to 30 in good health. The material sequenced was naive CD4+ T cells sorted from blood. Subset of the sample: CD45RA+ positively selected. The chain couples TRBV5-8 to TRBJ1-4, with D maybe TRBD1 (5 bases). CDR3 amino acids: CASSPFGAATNEKLFF. The DNA for the CDR3 is TGTGCCAGCAGCCCATTTGGGGCCGCAACTAATGAAAAACTGTTTTTT. Full variable domain (outside the CDR3, taken from reference TRBV5-8 and TRBJ1-4): EAGVTQSPTHLIKTRGQQATLRCSPISGHTSVYWYQQALGLGLQFLLWYDEGEERNRGNFPPRFSGRQFPNYSSELNVNALELEDSALYLCASSPFGAATNEKLFFGSGTQLSVL.